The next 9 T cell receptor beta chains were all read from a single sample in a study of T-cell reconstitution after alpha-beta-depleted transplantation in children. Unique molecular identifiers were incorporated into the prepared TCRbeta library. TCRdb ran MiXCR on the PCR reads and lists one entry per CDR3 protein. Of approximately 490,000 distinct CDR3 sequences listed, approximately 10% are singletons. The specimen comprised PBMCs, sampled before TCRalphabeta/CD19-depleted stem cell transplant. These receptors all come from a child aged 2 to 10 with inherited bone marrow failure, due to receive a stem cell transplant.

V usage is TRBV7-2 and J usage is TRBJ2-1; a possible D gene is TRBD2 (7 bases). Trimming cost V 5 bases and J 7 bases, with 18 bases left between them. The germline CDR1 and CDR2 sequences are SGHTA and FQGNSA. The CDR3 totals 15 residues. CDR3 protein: CASSVRGTMTNEQFF. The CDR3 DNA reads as TGTGCCAGCAGCGTAAGGGGGACTATGACTAATGAGCAGTTCTTC.

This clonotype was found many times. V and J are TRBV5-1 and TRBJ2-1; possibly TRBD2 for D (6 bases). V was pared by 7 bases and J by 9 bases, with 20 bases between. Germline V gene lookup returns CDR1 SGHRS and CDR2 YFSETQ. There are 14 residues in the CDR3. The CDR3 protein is CASRGAGFQGEQFF. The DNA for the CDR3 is TGCGCCAGCCGCGGGGCAGGGTTCCAGGGTGAGCAGTTCTTC.

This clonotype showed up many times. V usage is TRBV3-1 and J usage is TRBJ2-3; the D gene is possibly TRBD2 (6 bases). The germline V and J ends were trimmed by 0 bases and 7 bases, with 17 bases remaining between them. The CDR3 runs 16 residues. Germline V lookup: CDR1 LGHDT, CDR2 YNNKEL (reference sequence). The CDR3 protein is CASSQEGDGSAYTQYF. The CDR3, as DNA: TGTGCCAGCAGCCAAGAGGGGGACGGGAGTGCGTATACGCAGTATTTT.

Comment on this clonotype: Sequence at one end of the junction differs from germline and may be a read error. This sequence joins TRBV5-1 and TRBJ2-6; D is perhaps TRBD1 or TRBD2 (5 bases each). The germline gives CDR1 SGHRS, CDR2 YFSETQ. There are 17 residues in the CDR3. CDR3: CASSLGLGDPGANVLPF. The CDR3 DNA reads TGCGCCAGCAGCTTGGGACTCGGGGATCCTGGGGCCAACGTCCTGCCTTTC.

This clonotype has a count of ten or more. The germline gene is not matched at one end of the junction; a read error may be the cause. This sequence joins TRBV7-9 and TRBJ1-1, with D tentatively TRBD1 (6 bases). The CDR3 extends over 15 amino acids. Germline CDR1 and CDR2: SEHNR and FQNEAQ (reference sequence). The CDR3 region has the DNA TGTGCCGGCAGCCCGTGGGAGGTGATCGGGGGCTTGGCTTTCTTT. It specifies CAGSPWEVIGGLAFF.

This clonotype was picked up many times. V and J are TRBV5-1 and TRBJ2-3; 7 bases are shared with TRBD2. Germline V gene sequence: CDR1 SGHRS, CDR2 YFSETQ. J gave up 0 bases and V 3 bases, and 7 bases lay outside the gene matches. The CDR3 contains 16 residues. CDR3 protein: CASSWGAGLSTDTQYF. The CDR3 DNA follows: TGCGCCAGCAGCTGGGGAGCGGGACTTAGCACAGATACGCAGTATTTT.

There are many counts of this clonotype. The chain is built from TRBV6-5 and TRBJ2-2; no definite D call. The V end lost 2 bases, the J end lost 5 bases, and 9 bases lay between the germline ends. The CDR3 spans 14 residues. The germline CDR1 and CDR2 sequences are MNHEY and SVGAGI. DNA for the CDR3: TGTGCCAGCAGTTACAGTGGAACTACCGGGGAGCTGTTTTTT. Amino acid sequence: CASSYSGTTGELFF.

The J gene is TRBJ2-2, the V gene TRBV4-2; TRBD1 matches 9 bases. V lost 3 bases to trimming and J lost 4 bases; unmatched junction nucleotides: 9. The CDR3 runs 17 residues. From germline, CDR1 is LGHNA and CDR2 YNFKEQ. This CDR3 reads CASSQPTGGAGTGELFF. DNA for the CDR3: TGTGCCAGCAGCCAGCCTACAGGGGGCGCCGGCACCGGGGAGCTGTTTTTT.

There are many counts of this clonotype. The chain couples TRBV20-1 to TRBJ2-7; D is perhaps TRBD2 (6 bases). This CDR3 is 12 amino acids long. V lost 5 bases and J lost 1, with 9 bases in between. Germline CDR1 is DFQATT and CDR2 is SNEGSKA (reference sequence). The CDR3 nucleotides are TGCAGTGCTCGCGGGGTATCCTACGAGCAGTACTTC. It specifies CSARGVSYEQYF.